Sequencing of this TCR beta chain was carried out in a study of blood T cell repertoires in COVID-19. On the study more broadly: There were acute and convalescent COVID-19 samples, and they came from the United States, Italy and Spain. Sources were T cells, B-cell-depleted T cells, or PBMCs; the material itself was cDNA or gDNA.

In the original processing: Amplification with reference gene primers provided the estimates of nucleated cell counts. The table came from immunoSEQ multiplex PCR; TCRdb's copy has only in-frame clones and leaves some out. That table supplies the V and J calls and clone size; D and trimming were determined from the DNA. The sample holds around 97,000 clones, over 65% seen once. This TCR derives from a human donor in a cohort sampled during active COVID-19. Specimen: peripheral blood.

The CDR3 coding sequence is TGTGCCAGCAGTTTTGCCAGGGTCTATGGCTACACCTTC. Translation: CASSFARVYGYTF. V is TRBV28 and J is TRBJ1-2, with TRBD1 as a possible D gene (5 bases). The V end was cut by 3 bases, the J end by 4 bases, with 9 bases between. The CDR3 extends over 13 amino acids. CDR1 and CDR2 (germline): MDHEN, SYDVKM.